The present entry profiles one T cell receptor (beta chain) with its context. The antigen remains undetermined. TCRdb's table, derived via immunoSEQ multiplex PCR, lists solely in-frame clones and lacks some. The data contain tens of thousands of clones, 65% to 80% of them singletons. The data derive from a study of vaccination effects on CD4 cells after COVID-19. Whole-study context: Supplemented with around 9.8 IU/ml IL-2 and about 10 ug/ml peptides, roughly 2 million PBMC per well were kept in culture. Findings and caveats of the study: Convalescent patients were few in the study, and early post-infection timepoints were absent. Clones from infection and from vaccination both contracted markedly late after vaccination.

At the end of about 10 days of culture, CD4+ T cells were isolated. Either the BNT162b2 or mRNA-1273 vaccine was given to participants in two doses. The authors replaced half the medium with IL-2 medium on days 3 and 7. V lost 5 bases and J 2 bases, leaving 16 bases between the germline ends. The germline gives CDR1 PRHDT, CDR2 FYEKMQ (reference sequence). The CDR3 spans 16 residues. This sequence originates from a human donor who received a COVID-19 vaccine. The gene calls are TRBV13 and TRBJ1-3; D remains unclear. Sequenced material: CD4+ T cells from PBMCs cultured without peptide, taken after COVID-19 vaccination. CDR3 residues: CASSPRVARAGNTIYF. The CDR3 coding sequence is TGTGCCAGCAGCCCCCGGGTGGCGAGAGCTGGAAACACCATATATTTT. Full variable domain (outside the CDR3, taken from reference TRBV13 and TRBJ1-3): AAGVIQSPRHLIKEKRETATLKCYPIPRHDTVYWYQQGPGQDPQFLISFYEKMQSDKGSIPDRFSAQQFSDYHSELNMSSLELGDSALYFCASSPRVARAGNTIYFGEGSWLTVV.